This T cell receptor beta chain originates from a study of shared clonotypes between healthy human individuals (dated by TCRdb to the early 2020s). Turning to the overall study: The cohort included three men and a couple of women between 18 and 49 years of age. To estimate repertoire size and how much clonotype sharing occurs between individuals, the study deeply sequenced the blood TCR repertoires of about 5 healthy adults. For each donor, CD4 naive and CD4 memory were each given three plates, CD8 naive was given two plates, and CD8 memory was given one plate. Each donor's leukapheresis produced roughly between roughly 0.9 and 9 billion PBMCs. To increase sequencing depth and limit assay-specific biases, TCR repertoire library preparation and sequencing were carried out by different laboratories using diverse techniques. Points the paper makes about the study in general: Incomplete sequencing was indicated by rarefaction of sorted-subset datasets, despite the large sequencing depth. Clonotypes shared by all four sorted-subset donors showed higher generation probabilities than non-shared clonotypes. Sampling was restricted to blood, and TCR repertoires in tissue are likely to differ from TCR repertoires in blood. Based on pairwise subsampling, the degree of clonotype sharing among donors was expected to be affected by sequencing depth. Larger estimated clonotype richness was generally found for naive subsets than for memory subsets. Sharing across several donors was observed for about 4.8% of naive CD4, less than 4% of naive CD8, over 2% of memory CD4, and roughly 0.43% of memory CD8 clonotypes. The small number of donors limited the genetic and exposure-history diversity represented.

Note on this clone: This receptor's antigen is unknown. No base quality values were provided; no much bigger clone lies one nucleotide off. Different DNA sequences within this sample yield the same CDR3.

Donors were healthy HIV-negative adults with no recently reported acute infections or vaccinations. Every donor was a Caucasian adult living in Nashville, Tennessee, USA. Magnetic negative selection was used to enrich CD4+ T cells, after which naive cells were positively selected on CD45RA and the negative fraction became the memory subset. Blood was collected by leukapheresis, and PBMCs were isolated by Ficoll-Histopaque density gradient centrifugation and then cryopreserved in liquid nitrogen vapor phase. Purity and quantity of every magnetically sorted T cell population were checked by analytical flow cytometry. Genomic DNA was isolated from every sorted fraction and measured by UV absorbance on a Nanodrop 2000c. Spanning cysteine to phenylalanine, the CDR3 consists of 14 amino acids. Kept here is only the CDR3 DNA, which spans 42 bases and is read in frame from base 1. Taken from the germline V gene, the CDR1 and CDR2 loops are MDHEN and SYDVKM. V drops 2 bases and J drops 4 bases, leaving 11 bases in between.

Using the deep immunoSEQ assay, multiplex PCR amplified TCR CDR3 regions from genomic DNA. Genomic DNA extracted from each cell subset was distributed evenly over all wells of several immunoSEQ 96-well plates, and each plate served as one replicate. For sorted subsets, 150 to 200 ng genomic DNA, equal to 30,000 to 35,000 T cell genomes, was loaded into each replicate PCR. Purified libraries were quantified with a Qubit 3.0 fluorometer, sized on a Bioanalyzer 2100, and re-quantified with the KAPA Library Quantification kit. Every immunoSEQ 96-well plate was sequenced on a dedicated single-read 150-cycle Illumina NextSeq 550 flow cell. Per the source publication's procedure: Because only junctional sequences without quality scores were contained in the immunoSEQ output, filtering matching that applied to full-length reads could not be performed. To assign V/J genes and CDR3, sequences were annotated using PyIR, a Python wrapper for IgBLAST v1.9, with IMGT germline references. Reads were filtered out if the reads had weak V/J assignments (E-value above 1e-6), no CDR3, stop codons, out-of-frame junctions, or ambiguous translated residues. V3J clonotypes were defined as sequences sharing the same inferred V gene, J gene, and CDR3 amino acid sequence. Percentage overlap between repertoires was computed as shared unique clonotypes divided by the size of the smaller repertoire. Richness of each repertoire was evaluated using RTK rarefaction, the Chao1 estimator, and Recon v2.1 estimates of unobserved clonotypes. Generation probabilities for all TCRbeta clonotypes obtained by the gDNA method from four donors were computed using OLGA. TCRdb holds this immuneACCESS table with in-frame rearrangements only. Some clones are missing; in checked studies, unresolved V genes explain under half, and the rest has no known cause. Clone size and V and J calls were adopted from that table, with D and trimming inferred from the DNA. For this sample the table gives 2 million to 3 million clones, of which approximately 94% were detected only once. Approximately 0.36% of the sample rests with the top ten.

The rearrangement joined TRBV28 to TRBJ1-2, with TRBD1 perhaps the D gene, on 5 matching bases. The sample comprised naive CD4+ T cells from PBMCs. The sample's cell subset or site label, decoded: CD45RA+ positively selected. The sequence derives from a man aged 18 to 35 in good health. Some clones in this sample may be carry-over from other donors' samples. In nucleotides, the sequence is TGTGCCAGCAGTTTAGGGACGGCTTTCTATGGCTACACCTTC. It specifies CASSLGTAFYGYTF.